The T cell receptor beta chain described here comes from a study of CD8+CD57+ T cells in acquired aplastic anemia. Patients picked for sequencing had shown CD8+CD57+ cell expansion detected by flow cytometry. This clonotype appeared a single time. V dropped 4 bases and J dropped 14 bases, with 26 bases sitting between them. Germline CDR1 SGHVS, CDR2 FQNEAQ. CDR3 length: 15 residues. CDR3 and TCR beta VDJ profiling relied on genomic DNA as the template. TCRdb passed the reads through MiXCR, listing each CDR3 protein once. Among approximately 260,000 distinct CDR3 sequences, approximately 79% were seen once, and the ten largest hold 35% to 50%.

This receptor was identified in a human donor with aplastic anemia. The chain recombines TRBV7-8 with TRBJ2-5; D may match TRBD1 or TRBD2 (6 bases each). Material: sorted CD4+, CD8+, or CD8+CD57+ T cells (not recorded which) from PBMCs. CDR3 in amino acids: CASSSGGTGGQFLYF. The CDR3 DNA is TGTGCCAGCAGCTCCGGGGGTACGGGTGGACAGTTCCTCTACTTC.